Listed below are T cell receptor beta chains from one sample, sequenced in a study of blood T cell repertoires in COVID-19. Here immunoSEQ multiplex PCR was the method, and the copy in TCRdb shows in-frame clones only, minus some. The profile covers roughly 70,000 clones, with over 65% appearing a single time and roughly 36% taken by the ten largest. Sequences were obtained from peripheral blood. The receptors stem from a woman in her 70s with acute or convalescent COVID-19. Each CDR3 is given with its conserved first and last residue. The D gene is left open where the match is weak. Part of the rows lack a size; the others show once, few, many or a class for expanded clones.

size	V	D	J	DNA	CDR3
NA	TRBV6-5	NA	TRBJ2-2	TGTGCCAGCAGTTACTTTTGGGCAACCGGGGAGCTGTTTTTT	CASSYFWATGELFF
once	TRBV6-1	TRBD1	TRBJ1-2	TGTGCCAGCAGTGACCGACAGGGTACCTCCTATGGCTACACCTTC	CASSDRQGTSYGYTF
NA	TRBV6-5	NA	TRBJ2-2	TGTGCCAGCAGGATAAGGGGTCCCGGGGAGCTGTTTTTT	CASRIRGPGELFF
NA	TRBV10-3	NA	TRBJ1-2	TGTGCCATCAGTGAGTCTGCGGAACTTTATGGCTACACCTTC	CAISESAELYGYTF
NA	TRBV27	TRBD2	TRBJ2-3	TGTGCCAGCAGTTTATCGCAGCCTAGCGGCCGCACAGATACGCAGTATTTT	CASSLSQPSGRTDTQYF
NA	TRBV29-1	NA	TRBJ2-5	TGCAGCGTTCGCGGGGTTGGGGAGACCCAGTACTTC	CSVRGVGETQYF
NA	TRBV9	TRBD2	TRBJ2-1	TGTGCCAGCAGCGTAGAGGGTTTAACAGCGGGGGCCCGAAATGAGCAGTTCTTC	CASSVEGLTAGARNEQFF
few	TRBV6-5	TRBD1	TRBJ1-2	TGTGCCAGCACCCCGGGACAGGGGAAGTATGGCTACACCTTC	CASTPGQGKYGYTF
NA	TRBV6-1	NA	TRBJ1-6	TGTGCCAGCAGTGAACTTGAGGCCGGGAGGCGATCACCCCTCCACTTT	CASSELEAGRRSPLHF
few	TRBV7-8	NA	TRBJ1-1	TGTGCCAGCAGCCCCTTAAGCGGGACATCGAACACTGAAGCTTTCTTT	CASSPLSGTSNTEAFF
NA	TRBV6-4	NA	TRBJ1-2	TGTGCCAGCAGGAGCTCCGGCGGTGGCTACACCTTC	CASRSSGGGYTF
NA	TRBV2	NA	TRBJ2-7	TGTGCCAGCAGTGAGGGCAGCTCCTACGAGCAGTACTTC	CASSEGSSYEQYF
NA	TRBV6-5	TRBD1	TRBJ1-1	TGTGCCAGCACCCGGACAGGAGGGAACACTGAAGCTTTCTTT	CASTRTGGNTEAFF
NA	TRBV11-2	NA	TRBJ1-2	TGTGCCAGCAGCTCGGGAGCGACAGCTAACTATGGCTACACCTTC	CASSSGATANYGYTF
NA	TRBV19	NA	TRBJ2-3	TGTGCCAGTAGTATACAAGATACGCAGTATTTT	CASSIQDTQYF
few	TRBV12-3/TRBV12-4	NA	TRBJ1-2	TGTGCCAGCAGTTTATCGGGACTGTACGGCTACACCTTC	CASSLSGLYGYTF
NA	TRBV5-5	TRBD1	TRBJ1-5	TGTGCCAGCAGCCTTGGGACAGGGCATCAGCCCCAGCATTTT	CASSLGTGHQPQHF
once	TRBV27	TRBD2	TRBJ2-1	TGTGCCAGCACGGAGCGGGGGAAGCATGAGCAGTTCTTC	CASTERGKHEQFF
NA	TRBV23-1	NA	TRBJ1-3	TGCGCCAGCATCCCCGGGAACACCATATATTTT	CASIPGNTIYF
NA	TRBV2	NA	TRBJ2-5	TGTGCCAGCAGTGAAGCGCGGGCCACAACCAGGTGGGAGACCCAGTACTTC	CASSEARATTRWETQYF
NA	TRBV5-5	NA	TRBJ1-4	TGTGCCAGCAGCCGCACAGGGTCCCACTCAACTAATGAAAAACTGTTTTTT	CASSRTGSHSTNEKLFF
NA	TRBV2	TRBD1	TRBJ1-2	TGTGCCAGCCACCGGGACAGGGGCCGCCACAACTATGGCTACACCTTC	CASHRDRGRHNYGYTF
few	TRBV9	NA	TRBJ1-6	TGTGCCAGCAGCGTAGGCACAGGGACAAATTCACCCCTCCACTTT	CASSVGTGTNSPLHF
once	TRBV6-1	NA	TRBJ1-1	TGTGCCAGCAGTGAAGCAGGGAGGGCTGAAGCTTTCTTT	CASSEAGRAEAFF
NA	TRBV5-1	NA	TRBJ2-3	TGCGCCAGCAGCTTGACTGCTCCCACAGATACGCAGTATTTT	CASSLTAPTDTQYF
NA	TRBV29-1	NA	TRBJ1-1	TGCAGCGTTGAAGACCAGCGGAACACTGAAGCTTTCTTT	CSVEDQRNTEAFF
NA	TRBV9	TRBD1	TRBJ1-5	TGTGCCAGCAGTGCCGGGACAGGGGGTCAGCCCCAGCATTTT	CASSAGTGGQPQHF
NA	TRBV27	NA	TRBJ2-3	TGTGCCAGCAGTTTATCCCGGGGGGATACGCAGTATTTT	CASSLSRGDTQYF
NA	TRBV6-5	TRBD1	TRBJ2-3	TGTGCCAGCGGATACGGGGACAGCTACACAGATACGCAGTATTTT	CASGYGDSYTDTQYF
NA	TRBV24-1	NA	TRBJ1-5	TGTGCCACCGCGCGAATTAGCAATCAGCCCCAGCATTTT	CATARISNQPQHF
NA	TRBV12-3/TRBV12-4	TRBD1	TRBJ1-6	TGTGCCAGCAGTCGGGACAGAGATTCACCCCTCCACTTT	CASSRDRDSPLHF
NA	TRBV28	NA	TRBJ2-7	TGTGCCAGCAGTTTTGGTTATAGGGGAAACGAGCAGTACTTC	CASSFGYRGNEQYF
NA	TRBV9	NA	TRBJ1-5	TGTGCCAGCAGCGTAGAGGAGAATCAGCCCCAGCATTTT	CASSVEENQPQHF
NA	TRBV6-2/TRBV6-3	TRBD2	TRBJ2-1	TGTGCCAGCAGTCCGGGGGGGAAAAATGAGCAGTTCTTC	CASSPGGKNEQFF
NA	TRBV3-1/TRBV3-2	TRBD2	TRBJ2-7	TGTGCCAGCAGCCTCCGCTCGGGAGGGGGCTACGAGCAGTACTTC	CASSLRSGGGYEQYF
NA	TRBV5-1	NA	TRBJ2-6	TGCGCCAGCTTCATAGCAGGGGCCAACGTCCTGACTTTC	CASFIAGANVLTF
few	TRBV14	NA	TRBJ2-1	TGTGCCAGCAGCCCCCGGACTCGAATGGGGGAGCAGTTCTTC	CASSPRTRMGEQFF
NA	TRBV2	NA	TRBJ1-5	TGTGCCAGCAGTGAAAATACAGGGTTGCCCCAGCATTTT	CASSENTGLPQHF
once	TRBV19	TRBD1	TRBJ1-2	TGTGCCAGTAGTCTTGGACAGGGGCTGACTAACTATGGCTACACCTTC	CASSLGQGLTNYGYTF
NA	TRBV5-1	NA	TRBJ2-3	TGCGCCAGCAGCTTGCAGGGATCCACAGATACGCAGTATTTT	CASSLQGSTDTQYF
NA	TRBV5-1	NA	TRBJ1-4	TGCGCCAGCAGCTGGGGGGGGACCTCCTCCCCCCGGGAAAAACTGTTTTTT	CASSWGGTSSPREKLFF
NA	TRBV5-1	TRBD1	TRBJ1-3	TGCGCCAGCAGCCGGGGACAGCTCGGAAACACCATATATTTT	CASSRGQLGNTIYF
NA	TRBV7-3	NA	TRBJ1-1	TGTGCCAGCAGCTTAGGAGGGGCGAACACTGAAGCTTTCTTT	CASSLGGANTEAFF
NA	TRBV3-1/TRBV3-2	NA	TRBJ2-5	TGTGCCAGCAGCCACTGGGTCTCTGGGGGGGAGACCCAGTACTTC	CASSHWVSGGETQYF
NA	TRBV3-1/TRBV3-2	TRBD1	TRBJ2-5	TGTGCCAGCAGCCAAGAGACAGGGGGCGCGAAGACCCAGTACTTC	CASSQETGGAKTQYF
NA	TRBV7-8	TRBD1	TRBJ2-5	TGTGCCAGCAGCGTAGACAGGGGGGAGACCCAGTACTTC	CASSVDRGETQYF
NA	TRBV2	NA	TRBJ1-5	TGTGCCAGCATAAGCCCCAGGGATTTATTGGATCAGCCCCAGCATTTT	CASISPRDLLDQPQHF
NA	TRBV29-1	TRBD1	TRBJ2-7	TGCAGCGTTGAGACAGGGAATCTATACGAGCAGTACTTC	CSVETGNLYEQYF
NA	TRBV7-8	NA	TRBJ2-7	TGTGCCAGCAGCTCCAGGGTCTCCTACGAGCAGTACTTC	CASSSRVSYEQYF
NA	TRBV6-5	NA	TRBJ1-3	TGTGCCAGCACGGGGGCTGGAAACACCATATATTTT	CASTGAGNTIYF
NA	TRBV7-2	NA	TRBJ2-6	TGTGCCAGCAGCTTGGGCGGGGCTATAGGTGGGGCCAACGTCCTGACTTTC	CASSLGGAIGGANVLTF